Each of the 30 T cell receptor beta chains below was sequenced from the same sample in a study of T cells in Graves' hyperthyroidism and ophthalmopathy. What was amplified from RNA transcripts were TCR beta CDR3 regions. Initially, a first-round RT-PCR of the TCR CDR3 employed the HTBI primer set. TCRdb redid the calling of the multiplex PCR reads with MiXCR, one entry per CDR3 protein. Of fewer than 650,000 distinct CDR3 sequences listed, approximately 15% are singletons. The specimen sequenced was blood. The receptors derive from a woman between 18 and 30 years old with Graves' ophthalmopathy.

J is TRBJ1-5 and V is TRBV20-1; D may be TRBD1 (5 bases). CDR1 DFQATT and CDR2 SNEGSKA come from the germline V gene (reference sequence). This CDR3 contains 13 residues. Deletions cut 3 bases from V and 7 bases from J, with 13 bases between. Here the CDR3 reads CSARTGAGQPQHF. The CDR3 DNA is TGCAGTGCTAGGACCGGGGCGGGGCAGCCCCAGCATTTT.

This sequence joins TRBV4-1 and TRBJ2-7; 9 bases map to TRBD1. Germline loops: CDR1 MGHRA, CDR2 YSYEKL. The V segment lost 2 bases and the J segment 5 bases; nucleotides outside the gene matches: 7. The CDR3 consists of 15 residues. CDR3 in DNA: TGCGCCAGCAGCCAAACCCGGGACAGGGCCGACGAGCAGTACTTC. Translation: CASSQTRDRADEQYF.

CDR3 nucleotides: TGTGCCAGCAGGAGGACCACAGATACGCAGTATTTT. It translates to CASRRTTDTQYF. J is TRBJ2-3 and V is TRBV12-3 or TRBV12-4, with D hard to call. This CDR3 has 12 residues. V was trimmed by 6 bases and J by 2 bases, leaving 6 bases between them.

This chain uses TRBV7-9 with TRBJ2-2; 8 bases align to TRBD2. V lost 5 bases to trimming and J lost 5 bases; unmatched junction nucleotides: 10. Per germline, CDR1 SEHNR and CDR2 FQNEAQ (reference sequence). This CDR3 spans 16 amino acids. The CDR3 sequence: CASSQSRLAGTGELFF. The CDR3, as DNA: TGTGCCAGCAGCCAGAGTCGGCTAGCGGGTACCGGGGAGCTGTTTTTT.

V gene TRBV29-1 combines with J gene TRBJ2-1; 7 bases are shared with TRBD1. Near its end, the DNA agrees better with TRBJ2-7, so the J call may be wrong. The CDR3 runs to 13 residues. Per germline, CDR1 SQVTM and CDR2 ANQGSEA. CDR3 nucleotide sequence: TGCAGCTCCTCACAGGGGACCTACAATGAGCAGTACTTC. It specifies CSSSQGTYNEQYF.

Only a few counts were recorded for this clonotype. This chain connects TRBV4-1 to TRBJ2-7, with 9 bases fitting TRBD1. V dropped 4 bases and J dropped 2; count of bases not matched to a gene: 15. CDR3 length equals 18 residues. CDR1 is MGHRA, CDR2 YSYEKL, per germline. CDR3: CASSPFLVLRQGAYEQYF. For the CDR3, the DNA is TGCGCCAGCAGCCCATTTCTCGTATTGAGACAGGGGGCCTACGAGCAGTACTTC.

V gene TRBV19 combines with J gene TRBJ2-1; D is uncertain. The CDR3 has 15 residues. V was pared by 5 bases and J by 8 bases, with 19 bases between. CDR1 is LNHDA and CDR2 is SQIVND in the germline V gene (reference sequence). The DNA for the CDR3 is TGTGCCAGTAGTTTCTATATCGGGTCCAACGATGAGCAGTTCTTC. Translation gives CASSFYIGSNDEQFF.

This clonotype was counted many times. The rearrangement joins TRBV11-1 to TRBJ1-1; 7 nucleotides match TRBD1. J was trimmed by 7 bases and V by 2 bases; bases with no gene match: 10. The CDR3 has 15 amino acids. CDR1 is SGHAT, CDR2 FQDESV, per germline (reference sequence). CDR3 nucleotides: TGTGCCAGCAGCTTATCCCTAGACAGGGAGGGTGAAGCTTTCTTT. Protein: CASSLSLDREGEAFF. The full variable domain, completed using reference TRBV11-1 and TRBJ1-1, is EAEVAQSPRYKITEKSQAVAFWCDPISGHATLYWYRQILGQGPELLVQFQDESVVDDSQLPKDRFSAERLKGVDSTLKIQPAELGDSAMYLCASSLSLDREGEAFFGQGTRLTVV.

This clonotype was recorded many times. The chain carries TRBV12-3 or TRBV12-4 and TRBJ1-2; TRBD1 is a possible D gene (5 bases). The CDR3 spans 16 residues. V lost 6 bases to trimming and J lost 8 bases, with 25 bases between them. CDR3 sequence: CASSGSSGRDAGGYTF. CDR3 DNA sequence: TGTGCCAGCAGCGGATCCTCGGGGAGGGACGCAGGGGGCTACACCTTC.

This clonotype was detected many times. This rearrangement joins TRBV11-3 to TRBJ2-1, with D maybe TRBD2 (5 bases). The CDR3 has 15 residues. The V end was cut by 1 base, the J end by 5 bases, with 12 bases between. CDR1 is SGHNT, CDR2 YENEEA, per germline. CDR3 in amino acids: CASSLVGLANNEQFF. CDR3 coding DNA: TGTGCCAGCAGCTTAGTGGGTCTAGCTAACAATGAGCAGTTCTTC. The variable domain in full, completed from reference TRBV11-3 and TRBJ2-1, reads EAGVVQSPRYKIIEKKQPVAFWCNPISGHNTLYWYLQNLGQGPELLIRYENEEAVDDSQLPKDRFSAERLKGVDSTLKIQPAELGDSAVYLCASSLVGLANNEQFFGPGTRLTVL.

The CDR3 reads CASSLYPGHRTDTQYF. For the CDR3, the DNA is TGTGCCAGCAGCTTATATCCGGGACACCGCACAGATACGCAGTATTTT. V gene TRBV5-8 combines with J gene TRBJ2-3; D may be TRBD1 (6 bases). Deletions cut 2 bases from V and 1 base from J, with 14 bases between. The length of the CDR3 is 16 residues. From germline, CDR1 is SGHTS and CDR2 YDEGEE.

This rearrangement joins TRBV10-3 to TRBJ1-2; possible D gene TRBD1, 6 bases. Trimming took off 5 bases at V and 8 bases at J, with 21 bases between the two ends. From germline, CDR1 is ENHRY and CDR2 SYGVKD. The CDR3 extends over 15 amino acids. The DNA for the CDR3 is TGTGCCATCAGTAGTGGACAGTCCCTGCTCTCCGGCTACACCTTC. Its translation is CAISSGQSLLSGYTF.

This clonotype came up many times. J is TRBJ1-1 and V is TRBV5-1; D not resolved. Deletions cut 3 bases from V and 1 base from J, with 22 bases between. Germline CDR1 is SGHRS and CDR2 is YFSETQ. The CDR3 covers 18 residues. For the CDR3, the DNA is TGCGCCAGCAGCTCGTCACTGGCCGGGGTTCGAGGGAACACTGAAGCTTTCTTT. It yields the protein CASSSSLAGVRGNTEAFF. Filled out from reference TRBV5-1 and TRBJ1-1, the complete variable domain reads KAGVTQTPRYLIKTRGQQVTLSCSPISGHRSVSWYQQTPGQGLQFLFEYFSETQRNKGNFPGRFSGRQFSNSRSEMNVSTLELGDSALYLCASSSSLAGVRGNTEAFFGQGTRLTVV.

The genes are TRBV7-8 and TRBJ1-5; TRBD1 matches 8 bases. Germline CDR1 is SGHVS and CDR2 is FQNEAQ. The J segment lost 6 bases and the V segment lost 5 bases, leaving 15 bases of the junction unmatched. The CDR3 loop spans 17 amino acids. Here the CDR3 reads CASSPQRLGRGRQPQHF. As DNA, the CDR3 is TGTGCCAGCAGCCCCCAGAGGTTGGGCAGGGGGCGTCAGCCCCAGCATTTT.

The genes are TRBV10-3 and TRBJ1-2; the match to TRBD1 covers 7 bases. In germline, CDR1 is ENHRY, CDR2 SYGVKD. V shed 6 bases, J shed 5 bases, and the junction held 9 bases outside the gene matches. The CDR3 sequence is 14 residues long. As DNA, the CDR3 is TGTGCCATCAGCGAAGTGGGACAGATTTATGGCTACACCTTC. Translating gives CAISEVGQIYGYTF.

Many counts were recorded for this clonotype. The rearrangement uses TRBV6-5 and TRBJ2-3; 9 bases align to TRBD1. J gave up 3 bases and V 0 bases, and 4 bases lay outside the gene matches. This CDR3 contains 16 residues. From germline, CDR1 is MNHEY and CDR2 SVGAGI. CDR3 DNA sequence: TGTGCCAGCAGTTACTCCGCCGGGACAGGGACAGATACGCAGTATTTT. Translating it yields CASSYSAGTGTDTQYF.

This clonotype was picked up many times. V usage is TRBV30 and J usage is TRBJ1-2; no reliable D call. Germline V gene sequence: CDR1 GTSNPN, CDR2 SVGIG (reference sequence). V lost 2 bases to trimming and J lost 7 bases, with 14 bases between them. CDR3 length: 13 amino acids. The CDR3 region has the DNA TGTGCCTGGAGTACAAACCCTATGGGTGGCTACACCTTC. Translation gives CAWSTNPMGGYTF.

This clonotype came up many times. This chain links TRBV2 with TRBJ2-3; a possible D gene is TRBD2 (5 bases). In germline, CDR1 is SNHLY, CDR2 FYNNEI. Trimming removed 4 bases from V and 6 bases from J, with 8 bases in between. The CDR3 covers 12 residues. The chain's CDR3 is CASSGTSDTQYF. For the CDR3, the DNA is TGTGCCAGCAGTGGGACTTCGGATACGCAGTATTTT.

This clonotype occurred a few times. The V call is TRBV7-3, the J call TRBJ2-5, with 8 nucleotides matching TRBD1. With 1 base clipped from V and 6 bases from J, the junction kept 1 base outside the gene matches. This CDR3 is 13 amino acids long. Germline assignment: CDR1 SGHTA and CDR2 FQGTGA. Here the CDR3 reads CASSLSRGQTQYF. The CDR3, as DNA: TGTGCCAGCAGCTTAAGCAGGGGGCAGACCCAGTACTTC.

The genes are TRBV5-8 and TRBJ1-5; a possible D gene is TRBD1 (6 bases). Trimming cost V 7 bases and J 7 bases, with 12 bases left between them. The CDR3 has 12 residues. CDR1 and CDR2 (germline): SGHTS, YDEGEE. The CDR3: CASGGGLQPQHF. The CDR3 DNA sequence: TGTGCCAGCGGGGGGGGGCTGCAGCCCCAGCATTTT.

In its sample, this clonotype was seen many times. In DNA form, the CDR3 reads TGTGCCAGCAGTGTACAGGGGATGAACACTGAAGCTTTCTTT. It is translated as CASSVQGMNTEAFF. The gene calls are TRBV25-1 and TRBJ1-1; 7 nucleotides match TRBD1. The CDR3 has 14 amino acids. Germline assignment: CDR1 MGHDK and CDR2 SYGVNS. V shed 4 bases, J shed 0 bases, and the junction held 2 bases outside the gene matches.

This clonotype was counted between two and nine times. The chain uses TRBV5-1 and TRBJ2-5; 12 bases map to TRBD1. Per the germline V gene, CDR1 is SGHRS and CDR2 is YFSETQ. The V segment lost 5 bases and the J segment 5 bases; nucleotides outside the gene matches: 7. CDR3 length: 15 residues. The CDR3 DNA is TGCGCCAGCAGGGAAGGGACAGGGGGCCTTGAGACCCAGTACTTC. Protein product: CASREGTGGLETQYF.

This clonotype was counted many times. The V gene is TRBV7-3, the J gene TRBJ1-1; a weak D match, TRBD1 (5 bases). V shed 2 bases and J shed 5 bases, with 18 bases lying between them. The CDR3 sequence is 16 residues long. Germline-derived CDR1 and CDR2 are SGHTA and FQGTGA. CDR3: CASSLVGSGGRTEAFF. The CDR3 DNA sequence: TGTGCCAGCAGCTTAGTCGGTTCGGGGGGAAGAACTGAAGCTTTCTTT.

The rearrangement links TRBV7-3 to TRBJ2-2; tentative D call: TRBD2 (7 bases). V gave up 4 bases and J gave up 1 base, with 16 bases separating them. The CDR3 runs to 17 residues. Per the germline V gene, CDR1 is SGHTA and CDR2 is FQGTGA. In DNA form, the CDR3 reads TGTGCCAGCAGCTCCTACCTGGGGGGGCTGAACACCGGGGAGCTGTTTTTT. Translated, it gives CASSSYLGGLNTGELFF.

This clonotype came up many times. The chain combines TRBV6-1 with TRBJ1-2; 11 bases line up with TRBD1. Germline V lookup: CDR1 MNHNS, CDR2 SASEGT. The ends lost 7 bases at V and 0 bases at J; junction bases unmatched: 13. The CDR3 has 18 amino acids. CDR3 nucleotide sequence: TGTGCCAGCAATTACCGGGGACAGGGGGAAGTCACTAACTATGGCTACACCTTC. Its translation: CASNYRGQGEVTNYGYTF.

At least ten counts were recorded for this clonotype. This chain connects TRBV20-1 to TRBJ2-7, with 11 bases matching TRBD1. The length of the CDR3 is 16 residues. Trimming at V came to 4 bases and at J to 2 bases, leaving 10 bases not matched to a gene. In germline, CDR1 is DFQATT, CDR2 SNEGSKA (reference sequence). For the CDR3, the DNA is TGCAGTGCTAACCCGACCGCGGGACAGGGGGCCTACGAGCAGTACTTC. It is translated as CSANPTAGQGAYEQYF.

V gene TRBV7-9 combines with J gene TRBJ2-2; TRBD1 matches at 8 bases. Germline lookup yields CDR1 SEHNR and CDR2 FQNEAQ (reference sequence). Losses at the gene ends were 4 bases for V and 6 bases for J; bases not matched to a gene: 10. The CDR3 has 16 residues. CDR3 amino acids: CASSSTTGEEAGELFF. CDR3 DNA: TGTGCCAGCAGCTCAACGACAGGGGAAGAAGCCGGGGAGCTGTTTTTT.

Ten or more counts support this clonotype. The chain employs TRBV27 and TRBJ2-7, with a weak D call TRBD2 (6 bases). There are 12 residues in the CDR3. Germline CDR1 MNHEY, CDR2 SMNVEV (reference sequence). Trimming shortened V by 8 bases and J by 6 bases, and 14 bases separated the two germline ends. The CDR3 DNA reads TGTGCCAGCGGTAAGCCGGGACTCGAGCAGTACTTC. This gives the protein CASGKPGLEQYF.

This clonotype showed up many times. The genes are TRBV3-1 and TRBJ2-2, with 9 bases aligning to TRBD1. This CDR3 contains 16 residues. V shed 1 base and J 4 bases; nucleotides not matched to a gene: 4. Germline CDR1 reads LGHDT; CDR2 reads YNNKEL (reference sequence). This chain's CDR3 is CASSQAGTGPTGELFF. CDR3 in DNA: TGTGCCAGCAGCCAAGCCGGGACAGGGCCCACCGGGGAGCTGTTTTTT.

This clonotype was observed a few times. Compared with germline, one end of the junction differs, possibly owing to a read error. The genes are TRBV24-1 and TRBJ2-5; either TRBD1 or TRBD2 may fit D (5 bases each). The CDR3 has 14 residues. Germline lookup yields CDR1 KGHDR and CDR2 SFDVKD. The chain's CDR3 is CATSDGTPRETQCF. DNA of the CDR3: TGTGCCACCAGTGACGGGACCCCGAGGGAGACCCAGTGCTTC.